This T cell receptor beta chain was found in a study of blood T cell repertoires in COVID-19. Sequencing was performed with immunoSEQ multiplex PCR; in TCRdb, only in-frame clones are kept and a portion is missing. The sample holds 200,000 to 250,000 clones, 65% to 85% seen once. The CDR3 runs 13 residues. V lost 7 bases and J 2 bases, leaving 13 bases between the germline ends. Looked up from germline, CDR1 is SQVTM and CDR2 is ANQGSEA. The specimen was PBMCs or T cells enriched from blood (not recorded which). The rearrangement links TRBV29-1 to TRBJ2-3, with D possibly TRBD2 on 5 matching bases. The clonotype originates from a woman between 35 and 50 years old who had recovered from COVID-19. CDR3 nucleotide sequence: TGCAGCGATCGGCGAGCGGCCACAGATACGCAGTATTTT. Protein sequence: CSDRRAATDTQYF.